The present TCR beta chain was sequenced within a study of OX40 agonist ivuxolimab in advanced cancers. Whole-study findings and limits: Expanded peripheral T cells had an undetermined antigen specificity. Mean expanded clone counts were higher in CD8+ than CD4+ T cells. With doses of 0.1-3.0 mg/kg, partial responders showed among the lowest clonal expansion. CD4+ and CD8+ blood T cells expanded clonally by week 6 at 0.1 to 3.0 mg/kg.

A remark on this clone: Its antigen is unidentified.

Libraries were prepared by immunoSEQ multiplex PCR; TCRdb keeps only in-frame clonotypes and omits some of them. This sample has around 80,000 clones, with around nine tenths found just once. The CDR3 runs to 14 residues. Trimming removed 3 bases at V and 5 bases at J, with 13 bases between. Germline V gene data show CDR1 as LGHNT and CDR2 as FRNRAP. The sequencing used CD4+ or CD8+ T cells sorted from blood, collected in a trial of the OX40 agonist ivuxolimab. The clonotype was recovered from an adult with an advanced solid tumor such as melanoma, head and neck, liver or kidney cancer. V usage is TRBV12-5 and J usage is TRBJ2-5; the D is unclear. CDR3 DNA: TGTGCTAGTGGTTTCTCCCCACAAGTTGAGACCCAGTACTTC. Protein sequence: CASGFSPQVETQYF.